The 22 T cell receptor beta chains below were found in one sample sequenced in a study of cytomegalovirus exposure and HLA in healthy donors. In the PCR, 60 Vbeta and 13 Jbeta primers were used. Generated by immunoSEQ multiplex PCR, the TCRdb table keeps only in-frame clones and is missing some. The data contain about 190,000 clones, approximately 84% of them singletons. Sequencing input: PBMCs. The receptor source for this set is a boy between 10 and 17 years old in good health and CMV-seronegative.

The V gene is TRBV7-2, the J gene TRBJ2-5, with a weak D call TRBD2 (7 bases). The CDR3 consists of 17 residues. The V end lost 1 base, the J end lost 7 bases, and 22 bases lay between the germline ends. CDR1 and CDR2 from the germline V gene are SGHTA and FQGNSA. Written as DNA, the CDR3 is TGTGCCAGCAGCTTAGTTGGCGGGGGCTCTCCGGCGGGGACCCAGTACTTC. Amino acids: CASSLVGGGSPAGTQYF. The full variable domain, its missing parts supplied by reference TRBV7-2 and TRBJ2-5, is GAGVSQSPSNKVTEKGKDVELRCDPISGHTALYWYRQSLGQGLEFLIYFQGNSAPDKSGLPSDRFSAERTGGSVSTLTIQRTQQEDSAVYLCASSLVGGGSPAGTQYFGPGTRLLVL.

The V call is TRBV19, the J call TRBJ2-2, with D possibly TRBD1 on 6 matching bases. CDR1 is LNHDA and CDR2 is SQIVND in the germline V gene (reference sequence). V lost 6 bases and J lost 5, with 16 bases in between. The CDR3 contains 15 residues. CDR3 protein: CASRATGPGTGELFF. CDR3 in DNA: TGTGCCAGTAGAGCTACAGGGCCAGGGACCGGGGAGCTGTTTTTT.

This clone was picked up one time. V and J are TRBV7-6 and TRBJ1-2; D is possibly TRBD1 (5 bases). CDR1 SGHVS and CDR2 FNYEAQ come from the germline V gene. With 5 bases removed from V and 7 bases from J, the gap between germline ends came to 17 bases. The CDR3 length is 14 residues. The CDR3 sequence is CASSRPGGFGGYTF. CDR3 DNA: TGTGCCAGCAGCCGCCCGGGGGGTTTCGGTGGCTACACCTTC.

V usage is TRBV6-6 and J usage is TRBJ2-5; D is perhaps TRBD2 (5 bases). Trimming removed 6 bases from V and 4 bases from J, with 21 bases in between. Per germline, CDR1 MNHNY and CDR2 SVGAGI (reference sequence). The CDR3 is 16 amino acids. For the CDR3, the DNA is TGTGCCAGCAGCTCTGGACTCGCCTATGGGCTAGAGACCCAGTACTTC. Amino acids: CASSSGLAYGLETQYF.

The DNA of the CDR3 is TGTGCCAGCAGCTTAGCGTTCCAGGGGGTACGTGAAAAACTGTTTTTT. Translated, it gives CASSLAFQGVREKLFF. V usage is TRBV7-2 and J usage is TRBJ1-4; 7 bases align to TRBD1. The germline CDR1 and CDR2 sequences are SGHTA and FQGNSA. This CDR3 spans 16 amino acids. The ends lost 0 bases at V and 7 bases at J; junction bases unmatched: 8. Full variable domain (remainder filled in from reference TRBV7-2 and TRBJ1-4): GAGVSQSPSNKVTEKGKDVELRCDPISGHTALYWYRQSLGQGLEFLIYFQGNSAPDKSGLPSDRFSAERTGGSVSTLTIQRTQQEDSAVYLCASSLAFQGVREKLFFGSGTQLSVL.

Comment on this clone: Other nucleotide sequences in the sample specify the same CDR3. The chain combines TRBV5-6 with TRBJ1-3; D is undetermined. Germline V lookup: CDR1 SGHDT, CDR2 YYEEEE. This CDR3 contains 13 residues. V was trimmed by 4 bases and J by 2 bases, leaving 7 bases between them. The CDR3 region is CASSLGAGNTIYF. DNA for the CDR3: TGTGCCAGCAGCCTGGGAGCTGGAAACACCATATATTTT.

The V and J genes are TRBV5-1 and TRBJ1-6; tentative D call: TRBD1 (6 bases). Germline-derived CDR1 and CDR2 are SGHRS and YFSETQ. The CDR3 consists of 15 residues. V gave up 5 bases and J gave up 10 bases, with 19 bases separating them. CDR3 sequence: CASRQWGQRGSPLHF. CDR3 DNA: TGCGCCAGCAGGCAGTGGGGACAACGGGGCTCACCCCTCCACTTT.

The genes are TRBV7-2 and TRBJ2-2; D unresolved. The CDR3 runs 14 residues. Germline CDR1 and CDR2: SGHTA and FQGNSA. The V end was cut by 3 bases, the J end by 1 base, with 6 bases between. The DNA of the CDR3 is TGTGCCAGCAGCTTTTTACAGAACACCGGGGAGCTGTTTTTT. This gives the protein CASSFLQNTGELFF.

The CDR3 coding sequence is TGTGCCACCTCGGGACAGGGAGATTCACCCCTCCACTTT. Translating it yields CATSGQGDSPLHF. The V call is TRBV10-3, the J call TRBJ1-6, with 9 bases matching TRBD1. CDR1 is ENHRY, CDR2 SYGVKD, per germline. V was pared by 10 bases and J by 8 bases, with 6 bases of the junction left unmatched. The CDR3 consists of 13 residues.

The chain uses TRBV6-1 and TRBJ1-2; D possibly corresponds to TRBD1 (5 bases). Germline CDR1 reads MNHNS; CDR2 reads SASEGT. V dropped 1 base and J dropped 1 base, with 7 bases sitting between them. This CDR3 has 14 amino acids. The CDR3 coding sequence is TGTGCCAGCAGTGAAGGCAGGGTTAACTATGGCTACACCTTC. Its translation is CASSEGRVNYGYTF.

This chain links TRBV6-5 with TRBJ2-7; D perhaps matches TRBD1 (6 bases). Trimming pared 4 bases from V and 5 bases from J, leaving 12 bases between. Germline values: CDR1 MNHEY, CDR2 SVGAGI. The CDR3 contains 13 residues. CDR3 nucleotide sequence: TGTGCCAGCAGTTTCATCAGGGGACACGAGCAGTACTTC. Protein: CASSFIRGHEQYF.

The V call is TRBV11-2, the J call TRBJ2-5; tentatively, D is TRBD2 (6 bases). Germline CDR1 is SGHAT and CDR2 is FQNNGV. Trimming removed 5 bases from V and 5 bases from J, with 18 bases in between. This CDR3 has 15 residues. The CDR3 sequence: CASSPRLGEGETQYF. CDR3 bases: TGTGCCAGCAGCCCACGACTAGGAGAAGGCGAGACCCAGTACTTC.

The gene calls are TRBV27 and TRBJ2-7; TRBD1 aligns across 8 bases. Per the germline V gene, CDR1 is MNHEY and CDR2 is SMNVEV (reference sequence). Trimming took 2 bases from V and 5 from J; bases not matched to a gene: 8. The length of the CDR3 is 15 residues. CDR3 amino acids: CASSLTDRGGDEQYF. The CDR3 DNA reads TGTGCCAGCAGTTTAACCGACAGGGGTGGCGACGAGCAGTACTTC.

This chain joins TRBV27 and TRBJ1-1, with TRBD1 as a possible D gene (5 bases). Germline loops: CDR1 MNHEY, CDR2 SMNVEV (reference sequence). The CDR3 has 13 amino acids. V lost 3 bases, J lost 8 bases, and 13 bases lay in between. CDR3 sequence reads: CASSLKGDGEAFF. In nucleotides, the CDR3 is TGTGCCAGCAGTTTGAAAGGGGATGGGGAAGCTTTCTTT.

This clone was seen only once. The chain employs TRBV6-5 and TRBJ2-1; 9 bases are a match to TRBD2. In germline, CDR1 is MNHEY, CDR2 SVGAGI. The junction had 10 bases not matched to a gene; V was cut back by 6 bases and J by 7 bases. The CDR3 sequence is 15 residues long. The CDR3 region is CASRSTGTSRNEQFF. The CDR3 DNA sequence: TGTGCCAGCAGATCAACCGGGACTAGCCGGAATGAGCAGTTCTTC.

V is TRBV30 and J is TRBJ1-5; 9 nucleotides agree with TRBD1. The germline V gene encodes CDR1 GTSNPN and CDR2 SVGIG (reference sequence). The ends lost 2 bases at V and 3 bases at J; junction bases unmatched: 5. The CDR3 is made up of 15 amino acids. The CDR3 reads CAWSQGDRVNQPQHF. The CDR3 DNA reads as TGTGCCTGGAGTCAGGGGGACAGGGTCAATCAGCCCCAGCATTTT.

The CDR3 bases are TGTGCCAGCAGCCAACTAGATAATGAGCAGTACTTC. It is translated as CASSQLDNEQYF. The gene calls are TRBV7-8 and TRBJ2-7, with D perhaps matching TRBD2 (5 bases). The V end lost 5 bases, the J end lost 7 bases, and 12 bases lay between the germline ends. CDR1 SGHVS and CDR2 FQNEAQ come from the germline V gene. The CDR3 is 12 residues long.

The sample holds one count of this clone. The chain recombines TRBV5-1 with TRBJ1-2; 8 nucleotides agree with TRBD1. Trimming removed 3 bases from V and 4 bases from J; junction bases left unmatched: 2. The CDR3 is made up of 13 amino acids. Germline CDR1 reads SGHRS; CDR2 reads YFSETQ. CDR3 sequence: CASSSDRAYGYTF. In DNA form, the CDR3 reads TGCGCCAGCAGCTCGGACAGGGCCTATGGCTACACCTTC.

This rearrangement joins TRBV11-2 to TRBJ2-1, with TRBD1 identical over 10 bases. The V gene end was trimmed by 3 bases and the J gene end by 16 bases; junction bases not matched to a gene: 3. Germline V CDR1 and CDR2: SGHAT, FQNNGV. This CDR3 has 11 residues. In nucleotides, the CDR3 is TGTGCCAGCAGCTTCGGGACAGGGGAATTCTTC. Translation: CASSFGTGEFF.

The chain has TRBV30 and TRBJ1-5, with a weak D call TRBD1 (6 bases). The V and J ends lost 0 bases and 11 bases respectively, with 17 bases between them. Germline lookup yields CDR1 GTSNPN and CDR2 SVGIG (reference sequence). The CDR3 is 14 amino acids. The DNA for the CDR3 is TGTGCCTGGAGTGTACTGGGGTACCCAGGGGCCCAGCATTTT. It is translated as CAWSVLGYPGAQHF.

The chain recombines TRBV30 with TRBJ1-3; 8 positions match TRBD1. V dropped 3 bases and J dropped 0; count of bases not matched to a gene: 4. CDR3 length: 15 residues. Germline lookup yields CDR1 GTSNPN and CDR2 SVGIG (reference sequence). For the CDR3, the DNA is TGTGCCTGGAGAGGACAGGGACTCTCTGGAAACACCATATATTTT. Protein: CAWRGQGLSGNTIYF.

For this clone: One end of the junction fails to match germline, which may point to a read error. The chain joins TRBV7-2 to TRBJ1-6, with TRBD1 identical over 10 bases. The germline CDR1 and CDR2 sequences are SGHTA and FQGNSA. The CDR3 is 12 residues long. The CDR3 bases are TGTGCCAGCAGCTTACAAGACAGGGGGCAGTCCTTT. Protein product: CASSLQDRGQSF.